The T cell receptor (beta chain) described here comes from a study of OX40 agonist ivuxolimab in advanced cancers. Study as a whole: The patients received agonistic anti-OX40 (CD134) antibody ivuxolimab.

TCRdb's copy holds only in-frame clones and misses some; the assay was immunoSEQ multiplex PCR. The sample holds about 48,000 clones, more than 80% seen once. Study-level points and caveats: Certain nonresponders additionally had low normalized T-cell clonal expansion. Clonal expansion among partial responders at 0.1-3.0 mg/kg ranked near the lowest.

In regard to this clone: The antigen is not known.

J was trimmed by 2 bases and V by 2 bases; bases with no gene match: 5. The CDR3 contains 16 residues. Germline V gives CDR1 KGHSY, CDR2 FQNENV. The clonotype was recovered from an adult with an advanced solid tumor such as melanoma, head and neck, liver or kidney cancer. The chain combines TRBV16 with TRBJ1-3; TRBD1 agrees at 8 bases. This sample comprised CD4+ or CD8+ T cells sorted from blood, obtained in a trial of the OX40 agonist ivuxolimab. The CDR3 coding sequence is TGTGCCAGCAGCCAAACCCCGACAGGGGCTGGAAACACCATATATTTT. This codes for CASSQTPTGAGNTIYF.